The 2 T cell receptor beta chains in this list originate from one sample, sequenced in a study of blood T cell repertoires in COVID-19. Assay: immunoSEQ multiplex PCR; the TCRdb copy retains only in-frame clones and omits some. The sample includes roughly 130,000 clones, about 86% of them seen just once. The sequenced sample consisted of PBMCs or T cells enriched from blood (not recorded which). The receptors derive from a man between 45 and 60 years old who had recovered from COVID-19.

J is TRBJ1-6 and V is TRBV28; TRBD1 might be the D (5 bases). V lost 2 bases to trimming and J lost 7 bases, with 18 bases between them. The CDR3 covers 17 residues. Germline V CDR1 and CDR2: MDHEN, SYDVKM. Here the CDR3 DNA reads TGTGCCAGCAGTTTACGACAGATTAAAACGGTCAATTCACCCCTCCACTTT. Its translation: CASSLRQIKTVNSPLHF.

This chain connects TRBV19 to TRBJ2-7, with D maybe TRBD2 (6 bases). CDR3 length: 14 amino acids. Looked up from germline, CDR1 is LNHDA and CDR2 is SQIVND (reference sequence). With 5 bases removed from V and 5 bases from J, the gap between germline ends came to 16 bases. CDR3 sequence reads: CASSGSGGPNEQYF. The CDR3 region has the DNA TGTGCCAGTAGTGGATCCGGGGGTCCGAACGAGCAGTACTTC.